This T cell receptor (beta chain) was profiled in a study of multiple sclerosis patients with progressive multifocal leukoencephalopathy. Study-wide results and limits: Lower normalized Shannon entropy suggested reduced TRB diversity in most PML patients.

As for time point: approximately 11 months of natalizumab therapy. CDR3 length: 16 residues. Per the germline V gene, CDR1 is MGHDK and CDR2 is SYGVNS. With 3 bases removed from V and 5 bases from J, the gap between germline ends came to 16 bases. Assay used: immunoSEQ multiplex PCR; TCRdb lists only in-frame clones, some missing. The sample contains under 30,000 clones, approximately 90% of which appear only once. As concerns this clone: Its antigen is still unknown.

The J gene is TRBJ2-2, the V gene TRBV25-1; perhaps TRBD1 as D (6 bases). The starting material was PBMCs, obtained from a patient treated with natalizumab. The sequence derives from a man aged 25-45 years with multiple sclerosis. The CDR3 DNA reads as TGTGCCAGCAGTGACCCGGGGCAGGGGTGGACCGGGGAGCTGTTTTTT. Protein sequence: CASSDPGQGWTGELFF. Full variable domain (outside the CDR3, taken from reference TRBV25-1 and TRBJ2-2): EADIYQTPRYLVIGTGKKITLECSQTMGHDKMYWYQQDPGMELHLIHYSYGVNSTEKGDLSSESTVSRIRTEHFPLTLESARPSHTSQYLCASSDPGQGWTGELFFGEGSRLTVL.